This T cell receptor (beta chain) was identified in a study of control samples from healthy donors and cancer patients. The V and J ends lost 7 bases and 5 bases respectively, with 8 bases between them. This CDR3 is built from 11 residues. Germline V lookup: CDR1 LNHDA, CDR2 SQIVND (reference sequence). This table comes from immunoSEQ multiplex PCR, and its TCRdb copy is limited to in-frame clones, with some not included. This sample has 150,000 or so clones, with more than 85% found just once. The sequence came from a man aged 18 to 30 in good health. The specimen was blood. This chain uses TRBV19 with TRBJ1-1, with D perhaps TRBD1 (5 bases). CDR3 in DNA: TGTGCCAGTATGGGGGTGACTGAAGCTTTCTTT. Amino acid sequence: CASMGVTEAFF.